The next 27 T cell receptor beta chains were all read from a single sample in a study of T cell repertoires in cytomegalovirus infection. MiXCR, run by TCRdb on the reads, gives a single entry per CDR3 protein. The table has fewer than 650,000 distinct CDR3 sequences, approximately 40% seen once; the top ten hold around 48%. For these receptors, no antigen is known. Sample: cultured PBMCs, taken from culture after CMV antigen stimulation. These receptors all stem from a human donor in good health (CMV status not recorded). Some clones in this sample may be carry-over from other donors' samples.

The CDR3 DNA reads TGTGCCAGCTCACCCCGGCGGGGCTACGAGCAGTACTTC. Amino acid sequence: CASSPRRGYEQYF. The chain is built from TRBV18 and TRBJ2-7, with D possibly TRBD2 on 6 matching bases. V lost 3 bases, J lost 3 bases, and 9 bases lay in between. Germline CDR1 is KGHSH and CDR2 is LQKENI. This CDR3 spans 13 amino acids.

This chain uses TRBV6-2 or TRBV6-3 with TRBJ2-5; D possibly uses TRBD1 or TRBD2 (5 bases each). In germline, CDR1 is MNHEY, CDR2 SVGEGT. The CDR3 runs to 15 residues. Trimming shortened V by 6 bases and J by 5 bases, and 19 bases separated the two germline ends. The DNA for the CDR3 is TGTGCCAGCAGCCCCGGGGCCGTACGTGGGGAGACCCAGTACTTC. Encoded protein: CASSPGAVRGETQYF.

The chain employs TRBV15 and TRBJ1-4, with D perhaps matching TRBD1 (6 bases). V dropped 8 bases and J dropped 0 bases, with 13 bases sitting between them. CDR1 and CDR2 from the germline V gene are LNHNV and YYDKDF (reference sequence). This CDR3 contains 15 residues. CDR3 in DNA: TGTGCCACCGGAAGGGGGGATGCAACTAATGAAAAACTGTTTTTT. Encoded protein: CATGRGDATNEKLFF.

For this clonotype: The CDR3 end shows no conserved phenylalanine or tryptophan, and so a read error is likely. The CDR3 is CAISEEAGALYNEQFS. The CDR3 DNA sequence: TGTGCCATCAGTGAGGAGGCAGGGGCCCTTTACAATGAGCAGTTCTCC. V usage is TRBV10-3 and J usage is TRBJ2-1; D is possibly TRBD1 (6 bases). Germline CDR1 ENHRY, CDR2 SYGVKD. The CDR3 spans 16 residues. The V and J ends lost 2 bases and 4 bases respectively, with 15 bases between them.

The CDR3 DNA follows: TGTGCCAGCAGCGGGGGACTAGCGGGGGGGGGGAGCTCCTACAATGAGCAGTTCTTC. Its protein is CASSGGLAGGGSSYNEQFF. This chain connects TRBV11-2 to TRBJ2-1, with 16 bases identical to TRBD2. CDR3 size: 19 residues. V lost 5 bases and J lost 0; bases outside the gene matches: 7. Germline V gene data show CDR1 as SGHAT and CDR2 as FQNNGV.

V is TRBV6-6 and J is TRBJ2-3, with TRBD1 identical over 9 bases. V shed 5 bases and J 1 base; nucleotides not matched to a gene: 4. The V gene's germline CDR1 is MNHNY and CDR2 SVGAGI (reference sequence). The CDR3 loop spans 15 amino acids. CDR3 amino acids: CASSDRGVGTDTQYF. DNA for the CDR3: TGTGCCAGCAGTGACAGGGGGGTTGGCACAGATACGCAGTATTTT.

The rearrangement uses TRBV6-2 or TRBV6-3 and TRBJ1-2, with D perhaps TRBD1 (6 bases). Trimming removed 6 bases at V and 4 bases at J, with 9 bases between. The CDR3 contains 12 residues. Germline CDR1 reads MNHEY; CDR2 reads SVGEGT. The chain's CDR3 is CASSRGSYGYTF. The CDR3 DNA reads as TGTGCCAGCAGCAGGGGCAGCTATGGCTACACCTTC.

The gene calls are TRBV20-1 and TRBJ1-4; 8 positions match TRBD1. Germline assignment: CDR1 DFQATT and CDR2 SNEGSKA (reference sequence). This CDR3 is 13 amino acids long. Germline trimming cut 6 bases from V and 6 bases from J; bases unmatched to any gene: 6. The CDR3 sequence is CSATSGQDEKLFF. The CDR3 DNA is TGCAGTGCCACCTCGGGACAGGATGAAAAACTGTTTTTT.

The V call is TRBV5-1, the J call TRBJ1-4; no clear D gene. Trimming stripped 2 bases from V and 5 bases from J, with 7 bases between. The CDR3 has 13 residues. Germline V gene lookup returns CDR1 SGHRS and CDR2 YFSETQ. The CDR3 here is CASSFPENEKLFF. CDR3 DNA: TGCGCCAGCAGCTTTCCCGAAAATGAAAAACTGTTTTTT.

This chain connects TRBV7-2 to TRBJ2-7; TRBD1 matches 8 bases. Looked up from germline, CDR1 is SGHTA and CDR2 is FQGNSA. Trimming took 4 bases from V and 6 from J; bases not matched to a gene: 11. CDR3 length: 15 residues. The CDR3 coding sequence is TGTGCCAGCAGCTGGCGCTCCAGGGGGCGCTTCGAGCAGTACTTC. Its protein product is CASSWRSRGRFEQYF.

This clonotype was picked up many times. The chain employs TRBV7-2 and TRBJ2-1, with 8 nucleotides matching TRBD1. CDR1 SGHTA and CDR2 FQGNSA come from the germline V gene. Trimming removed 5 bases from V and 13 bases from J; junction bases left unmatched: 10. This CDR3 has 13 amino acids. CDR3 nucleotide sequence: TGTGCCAGCAGCCCGCGACAGGGGTACGATCAGTTCTTC. Translated: CASSPRQGYDQFF.

The chain joins TRBV4-3 to TRBJ1-1; unclear D gene. The V and J ends lost 2 bases and 8 bases respectively, with 12 bases between them. There are 13 residues in the CDR3. CDR1 and CDR2 (germline): LGHNA, YSLEER. CDR3 sequence (DNA): TGCGCCAGCAGCCAAAGCCGGGGTTCGGAAGCTTTCTTT. Its protein product is CASSQSRGSEAFF.

CDR3 region: CSARGGPGDNEQFF. Written as DNA, the CDR3 is TGCAGTGCTAGAGGAGGGCCCGGCGACAATGAGCAGTTCTTC. The chain uses TRBV20-1 and TRBJ2-1, with D perhaps matching TRBD2 (5 bases). This CDR3 region has 14 residues. Per germline, CDR1 DFQATT and CDR2 SNEGSKA (reference sequence). Deletions cut 1 base from V and 5 bases from J, with 12 bases between.

V is TRBV19 and J is TRBJ2-2, with a possible D match to TRBD1 (6 bases). CDR1 is LNHDA, CDR2 SQIVND, per germline (reference sequence). Trimming took off 4 bases at V and 0 bases at J, with 9 bases between the two ends. The CDR3 has 15 residues. This CDR3 is CASSTGTPNTGELFF. CDR3 coding DNA: TGTGCCAGTAGTACTGGGACACCGAACACCGGGGAGCTGTTTTTT.

The rearrangement links TRBV2 to TRBJ2-2; 7 nucleotides align to TRBD1. V lost 6 bases and J lost 6; bases outside the gene matches: 4. CDR3 size: 13 residues. Germline V gives CDR1 SNHLY, CDR2 FYNNEI. CDR3 nucleotide sequence: TGTGCCAGCAGGGGAACAGGGGCCGGGGAGCTGTTTTTT. This sequence encodes CASRGTGAGELFF. Complete variable domain (other parts from reference TRBV2 and TRBJ2-2): EPEVTQTPSHQVTQMGQEVILRCVPISNHLYFYWYRQILGQKVEFLVSFYNNEISEKSEIFDDQFSVERPDGSNFTLKIRSTKLEDSAMYFCASRGTGAGELFFGEGSRLTVL.

This clonotype was recorded a few times. The chain joins TRBV7-2 to TRBJ2-2, with 7 bases that match TRBD1. Germline V CDR1 and CDR2: SGHTA, FQGNSA. The CDR3 consists of 16 residues. The trim removed 4 bases at V and 5 bases at J, leaving 10 bases unmatched. The CDR3 DNA reads as TGTGCCAGCAGCTCAGGACCCGGGACAGTGACCGGGGAGCTGTTTTTT. As protein: CASSSGPGTVTGELFF.

J is TRBJ1-5 and V is TRBV19; D gene uncertain. Trimming shortened V by 1 base and J by 4 bases, and 14 bases separated the two germline ends. The CDR3 is 16 amino acids. Germline V lookup: CDR1 LNHDA, CDR2 SQIVND (reference sequence). CDR3 nucleotides: TGTGCCAGTAGTATAGCCCGGCAGACTAGGAATCAGCCCCAGCATTTT. Its protein is CASSIARQTRNQPQHF.

This chain links TRBV12-3 or TRBV12-4 with TRBJ2-7; TRBD1 or TRBD2 may be the D gene (5 bases each). The CDR3 has 14 residues. V was trimmed by 6 bases and J by 2 bases, leaving 14 bases between them. CDR3 amino acids: CASSGARGTYEQYF. In nucleotides, the CDR3 is TGTGCCAGCAGCGGGGCCCGTGGTACCTACGAGCAGTACTTC.

The genes are TRBV6-1 and TRBJ2-1; TRBD2 agrees at 11 bases. Germline CDR1 MNHNS, CDR2 SASEGT. This CDR3 region has 15 residues. V trimming: 6 bases; J trimming: 3 bases; junction bases outside the gene matches: 4. Here the CDR3 DNA reads TGTGCCAGCAGGATAGGACTAGCGGGCTACAATGAGCAGTTCTTC. Amino acids: CASRIGLAGYNEQFF.

The chain has TRBV10-3 and TRBJ1-4; D remains unclear. V lost 4 bases to trimming and J lost 7 bases, with 16 bases between them. CDR3 length equals 15 residues. Germline V gives CDR1 ENHRY, CDR2 SYGVKD. The CDR3 nucleotides read TGTGCCATCAGTGGTACCGATGACAAGGGTGAAAAACTGTTTTTT. Translated: CAISGTDDKGEKLFF.

A few counts support this clonotype. The rearrangement uses TRBV7-2 and TRBJ1-4; no definite D call. CDR3 size: 13 residues. V dropped 5 bases and J dropped 8 bases, with 12 bases sitting between them. Germline values: CDR1 SGHTA, CDR2 FQGNSA. CDR3 DNA: TGTGCCAGCAGCGGAGAGTCGGGGGAAAAACTGTTTTTT. Its translation: CASSGESGEKLFF.

The chain joins TRBV5-8 to TRBJ2-5, with 10 positions matching TRBD1. This CDR3 spans 17 amino acids. Unmatched junction bases numbered 16, after V lost 6 bases and J lost 5 bases. Germline assignment: CDR1 SGHTS and CDR2 YDEGEE. The CDR3 here is CASTLSTSGTGVETQYF. The CDR3 nucleotides are TGTGCCAGCACCCTTTCTACTTCCGGGACAGGGGTTGAGACCCAGTACTTC.

This clonotype came up a few times. The chain recombines TRBV11-2 with TRBJ1-4, with D possibly matching TRBD1 (6 bases). This CDR3 comprises 15 residues. Germline V gene lookup returns CDR1 SGHAT and CDR2 FQNNGV. V was trimmed by 3 bases and J by 3 bases, leaving 11 bases between them. CDR3 sequence: CASSLRGQSNEKLFF. In DNA form, the CDR3 reads TGTGCCAGCAGCTTGCGAGGACAGTCTAATGAAAAACTGTTTTTT.

This clonotype was found a few times. This chain joins TRBV7-9 and TRBJ2-5; 10 bases agree with TRBD2. The CDR3 is 14 residues long. Germline values: CDR1 SEHNR, CDR2 FQNEAQ (reference sequence). Trimming at V came to 5 bases and at J to 5 bases, leaving 5 bases not matched to a gene. The CDR3 DNA sequence: TGTGCCAGCAGCCCGTCTAGCGGGAGCGAGACCCAGTACTTC. Residues: CASSPSSGSETQYF.

This chain joins TRBV14 and TRBJ1-1, with a tentative D call TRBD1 (5 bases). Trimming removed 4 bases at V and 8 bases at J, with 11 bases between. The CDR3 contains 12 residues. The V gene's germline CDR1 is SGHDN and CDR2 FVKESK. CDR3 sequence reads: CASSPSWDEAFF. The CDR3 DNA sequence: TGTGCCAGCAGCCCATCTTGGGACGAAGCTTTCTTT.

V and J are TRBV12-3 or TRBV12-4 and TRBJ2-1; a possible D gene is TRBD2 (5 bases). With 8 bases removed from V and 7 bases from J, the gap between germline ends came to 12 bases. The CDR3 totals 12 residues. CDR3 protein: CASGRTRNEQFF. The CDR3 DNA sequence: TGTGCCAGCGGACGGACTCGGAATGAGCAGTTCTTC.

This clonotype was observed at least ten times. J is TRBJ1-1 and V is TRBV7-2; no clear D. From germline, CDR1 is SGHTA and CDR2 FQGNSA. This CDR3 comprises 14 residues. Trimming took 1 base from V and 1 from J, leaving 7 bases between them. CDR3 DNA: TGTGCCAGCAGCTTAGGTGGGTCGAACACTGAAGCTTTCTTT. This sequence encodes CASSLGGSNTEAFF.